These T cell receptor beta chains were read from a single sample in a study of blood T cell repertoires in COVID-19. Clones were sequenced by immunoSEQ multiplex PCR, and TCRdb holds only the in-frame ones, with some missing. The sample has about 340,000 clones; under 95% are singletons. Sequencing input: peripheral blood. The receptor source for this set is a woman between 18 and 29 years old who had recovered from COVID-19. The CDR3 runs from the conserved cysteine through the conserved F or W. D genes are given only for firm matches. The size entry is marked missing in some rows and otherwise reads once, few, many or a size class.

d_call j_call v_call clone_size cdr3_nt cdr3_aa
TRBD2 TRBJ2-5 TRBV19 NA TGTGCCAGTAGTATAGGCGGCGGGAGCTGGAAGACCCAGTACTTC CASSIGGGSWKTQYF
TRBD2 TRBJ2-1 TRBV4-1 NA TGCGCCAGCAGCCCGTGGGGGGGGGCCTACAATGAGCAGTTCTTC CASSPWGGAYNEQFF
NA TRBJ1-1 TRBV6-5 NA TGTGCCAGCCTTACAGGGTGGAACACTGAAGCTTTCTTT CASLTGWNTEAFF
NA TRBJ2-2 TRBV14 NA TGTGCCAGCAGCCAAAGACTAGTAGAAGTCGGGGAGCTGTTTTTT CASSQRLVEVGELFF
NA TRBJ1-3 TRBV5-6 NA TGTGCCAGCAGCATGCAGGGCTCTGGAAACACCATATATTTT CASSMQGSGNTIYF
NA TRBJ2-1 TRBV11-3 NA TGTGCCAGCAGCTCGCGGGACGGCGCAACCCCGAATGAGCAGTTCTTC CASSSRDGATPNEQFF
NA TRBJ2-3 TRBV7-9 NA TGTGCCAGCAGCTCCCTGGTCGGGGGAGATACGCAGTATTTT CASSSLVGGDTQYF
TRBD1 TRBJ1-5 TRBV19 NA TGTGCCAGTAGTATTTCCCCCGACAGGGGTCAGCCCCAGCATTTT CASSISPDRGQPQHF
NA TRBJ1-2 TRBV15 NA TGTGCCACCAGCAACACAGGGAAAAATGGCTACACCTTC CATSNTGKNGYTF
NA TRBJ2-5 TRBV3-1/TRBV3-2 NA TGTGCCAGCAGCCAGACATTCCCCCAGACCCAGTACTTC CASSQTFPQTQYF
TRBD1 TRBJ2-1 TRBV7-2 NA TGTGCCAGCAGCTTACTTACAGGGGGCAATGAGCAGTTCTTC CASSLLTGGNEQFF
NA TRBJ1-1 TRBV25-1 NA TGTGCCAGCAAATACTCCTGGAACACTGAAGCTTTCTTT CASKYSWNTEAFF
NA TRBJ1-5 TRBV24-1 NA TGTGCCACCAGCCCGGACGGGACTCTTAATCAGCCCCAGCATTTT CATSPDGTLNQPQHF
NA TRBJ2-1 TRBV21-1 NA TGTGCCAGCAGCAAAGGTCTAACTAGCGGTGACAATGAGCAGTTCTTC CASSKGLTSGDNEQFF
TRBD1 TRBJ2-1 TRBV5-6 NA TGTGCCAGCAGTTCCGAATACAGGGGAACCTCCTACAATGAGCAGTTCTTC CASSSEYRGTSYNEQFF
NA TRBJ2-3 TRBV20-1 NA TGCAGTGCTAGACTAGCAGATACGCAGTATTTT CSARLADTQYF
TRBD2 TRBJ2-5 TRBV11-2 NA TGTGCCAGCAGATCTACTAGCGGGAGGTACCAAGAGACCCAGTACTTC CASRSTSGRYQETQYF
NA TRBJ2-1 TRBV5-8 once TGTGCCAGCAGCTTGGCTGGCCGGGGGGCCTCCTACAATGAGCAGTTCTTC CASSLAGRGASYNEQFF
NA TRBJ1-1 TRBV3-1/TRBV3-2 NA TGTGCCAGCAGCCATCGGGAGGCTGAAGCTTTCTTT CASSHREAEAFF
TRBD1 TRBJ2-3 TRBV11-3 NA TGTGCCAGCAGCTTACAGGGGGACAGGGATACGCAGTATTTT CASSLQGDRDTQYF
TRBD2 TRBJ2-5 TRBV7-9 NA TGTGCCAGCAGCCACGGCGGGACTAGCGGGATAGAGACCCAGTACTTC CASSHGGTSGIETQYF
NA TRBJ2-5 TRBV20-1 NA TGCAGTGCTAGCGGGGAGACCCAGTACTTC CSASGETQYF
NA TRBJ2-1 TRBV27 NA TGTGCCAGCAGTCCGGGGACTCCGAATGAGCAGTTCTTC CASSPGTPNEQFF
NA TRBJ1-1 TRBV7-6 few TGTGCCAGCAGCTGGGGACACAGGAACACTGAAGCTTTCTTT CASSWGHRNTEAFF
NA TRBJ1-3 TRBV7-9 once TGTGCCAGCAGTCAAGAGGGCGGCAGCGCTAGAAACACCATATATTTT CASSQEGGSARNTIYF
NA TRBJ1-1 TRBV5-4 NA TGTGCCAGCAGCTTGGGAGCTTACACTGAAGCTTTCTTT CASSLGAYTEAFF
NA TRBJ1-2 TRBV5-1 NA TGCGCCAGCAGCTTGGAAGGGGGATACTATGGCTACACCTTC CASSLEGGYYGYTF
TRBD1 TRBJ2-1 TRBV29-1 NA TGCAGCGTTGAAGAGACAGGGACAGGGGCCTACAATGAGCAGTTCTTC CSVEETGTGAYNEQFF